This T cell receptor (beta chain) was captured by sequencing in a study of blood T cell repertoires in COVID-19. Study-wide context: Nucleic acid was either cDNA or gDNA, and it came from T cells, B-cell-depleted T cells, or PBMCs.

The V end was cut by 1 base, the J end by 3 bases, with 19 bases between. Germline-derived CDR1 and CDR2 are MGHRA and YSYEKL. The CDR3 is made up of 17 amino acids. Original handling: Reference gene primer amplification gave estimated nucleated cell counts. Clones were read by immunoSEQ multiplex PCR, and TCRdb kept only the in-frame ones, dropping some. V and J calls and clone size come straight from that table; D and trimming were deduced from the DNA. The sample includes approximately 300,000 clones, around nine tenths of them seen just once. Enrolled through a virtual design, the participants were between roughly 18 and 90 years of age and came from some 25 US areas. Self-reported history from a screening survey and questionnaire set each donor's cohort.

Sequencing was performed on PBMCs or T cells enriched from blood (not recorded which). This clonotype was obtained from a woman between 18 and 29 years old who had recovered from COVID-19. V usage is TRBV4-1 and J usage is TRBJ2-7, with D possibly TRBD1 on 6 matching bases. CDR3 in DNA: TGCGCCAGCAGCCAAGCCCCCAACAGGGTGACTCACTACGAGCAGTACTTC. Translated, it gives CASSQAPNRVTHYEQYF.